This TCR beta chain was found in a study of T cell responses to AZD1222 COVID-19 vaccine. Study summary: Recipients boosted at about 4 weeks or about 12 weeks are pooled. Findings and limits, study-wide: Vaccine-related CD4 TCRs covered spike, predominating at 160-218 and 743-854. Following two doses of AZD1222, Spike-specific TCR breadth and depth rose.

The CDR3 spans 17 residues. Germline V gene data show CDR1 as MNHEY and CDR2 as SMNVEV (reference sequence). On this clone itself: The antigen remains undetermined. One end of the junction is discordant with germline, which a read error may explain.

Using immunoSEQ multiplex PCR, the repertoire was profiled, and TCRdb retains in-frame clones only, with some absent. Counted here are roughly 150,000 clones, around 87% occurring once; the ten biggest clones make up 6% to 8%. The V gene is TRBV27, the J gene TRBJ1-5; D unresolved. This clonotype originated in an adult in good health. The sequencing used peripheral blood, collected on day 0 of AZD1222 vaccination. The CDR3 loop is CASNLSRNTGWNQPQHF. CDR3 nucleotides: TGTGCCAGCAATTTAAGCAGGAATACCGGGTGGAATCAGCCCCAGCATTTT.